The next 15 T cell receptor beta chains were all read from a single sample in a study of OX40 agonist ivuxolimab in advanced cancers. The data were produced by immunoSEQ multiplex PCR, yet TCRdb's version contains in-frame clones alone and is incomplete. This table holds around 30,000 clones, roughly nine tenths found once. Here the sequenced sample was CD4+ or CD8+ T cells sorted from blood, taken in a trial of the OX40 agonist ivuxolimab. These receptors were obtained from an adult with an advanced solid tumor such as melanoma, head and neck, liver or kidney cancer.

The chain uses TRBV7-6 and TRBJ2-5, with 13 positions matching TRBD2. V was clipped by 8 bases and J by 5 bases; unmatched bases: 5. In germline, CDR1 is SGHVS, CDR2 FNYEAQ. The CDR3 is 14 amino acids. The CDR3 DNA follows: TGTGCCAGCGGCACTAGCGGGGGGGCCGAGACCCAGTACTTC. It yields the protein CASGTSGGAETQYF.

The V and J genes are TRBV18 and TRBJ2-3; D is undetermined. CDR1 KGHSH and CDR2 LQKENI come from the germline V gene. CDR3 length: 15 residues. Trimming pared 3 bases from V and 2 bases from J, leaving 12 bases between. Here the CDR3 reads CASSPGPRATDTQYF. DNA for the CDR3: TGTGCCAGCTCACCGGGCCCTAGGGCCACAGATACGCAGTATTTT.

The chain couples TRBV13 to TRBJ1-1; D is perhaps TRBD1 (6 bases). This CDR3 comprises 17 residues. CDR1 and CDR2 (germline): PRHDT, FYEKMQ (reference sequence). V lost 0 bases, J lost 3 bases, and 17 bases lay in between. The CDR3 is CASSLGTGADTDTEAFF. In nucleotides, the CDR3 is TGTGCCAGCAGCTTAGGCACGGGGGCGGATACTGACACTGAAGCTTTCTTT.

For this clone: The sample has other DNA sequences that encode this CDR3 too. This sequence joins TRBV28 and TRBJ1-1; possibly TRBD1 for D (5 bases). Trimming took 3 bases from V and 2 from J, leaving 7 bases between them. CDR1 is MDHEN and CDR2 is SYDVKM in the germline V gene. This CDR3 comprises 13 residues. The CDR3 sequence is CASSLGRNTEAFF. In nucleotides, the CDR3 is TGTGCCAGCAGTTTGGGACGAAACACTGAAGCTTTCTTT.

The rearrangement links TRBV2 to TRBJ2-1; 8 bases match TRBD1. Germline V gives CDR1 SNHLY, CDR2 FYNNEI. The CDR3 loop spans 11 amino acids. The V segment lost 8 bases and the J segment 12 bases; nucleotides outside the gene matches: 6. The CDR3 DNA sequence: TGTGCCAGCTTTACAGGGGGGAGGCAGTTCTTC. Translating gives CASFTGGRQFF.

The chain joins TRBV6-1 to TRBJ2-2; D is tentatively TRBD1 or TRBD2 (6 bases each). The ends were cut back, 2 bases at V and 3 bases at J, with 16 bases in the middle. The CDR3 totals 17 residues. The V gene's germline CDR1 is MNHNS and CDR2 SASEGT. The CDR3 coding sequence is TGTGCCAGCAGTGAACGGCCCGGGGGCGCCGACACCGGGGAGCTGTTTTTT. This encodes CASSERPGGADTGELFF.

The V call is TRBV6-1, the J call TRBJ1-2; D perhaps matches TRBD1 (5 bases). CDR1 is MNHNS, CDR2 SASEGT, per germline. Trimming took 2 bases from V and 6 from J, leaving 10 bases between them. CDR3 size: 13 residues. The CDR3 sequence: CASSEIGANGYTF. The CDR3 nucleotides read TGTGCCAGCAGTGAAATTGGGGCGAATGGCTACACCTTC.

The table lists this clone with a count of one. The chain couples TRBV27 to TRBJ2-7; 13 bases agree with TRBD2. CDR1 is MNHEY and CDR2 is SMNVEV in the germline V gene (reference sequence). Trimming at V came to 3 bases and at J to 6 bases, leaving 8 bases not matched to a gene. The CDR3 is 16 amino acids. In DNA, the CDR3 is TGTGCCAGCAGTTTCTTACTAGCGGGAGGGGGGGGCGAGCAGTACTTC. Translated: CASSFLLAGGGGEQYF.

CDR3 nucleotides: TGTGCCAGTAGTAGAAGGGCAATGGAATCTGGAAACACCATATATTTT. Amino acid sequence: CASSRRAMESGNTIYF. The chain couples TRBV19 to TRBJ1-3; no definite D call. The length of the CDR3 is 16 residues. Trimming cost V 4 bases and J 1 base, with 14 bases left between them. Germline CDR1 and CDR2: LNHDA and SQIVND (reference sequence).

The rearrangement links TRBV30 to TRBJ2-3; perhaps TRBD2 as D (6 bases). V lost 6 bases to trimming and J lost 2 bases, with 18 bases between them. The CDR3 loop spans 15 amino acids. The germline gives CDR1 GTSNPN, CDR2 SVGIG (reference sequence). The CDR3, as DNA: TGTGCCTGTTCAATTCTAGCGAGAGTCACAGATACGCAGTATTTT. Its protein is CACSILARVTDTQYF.

The chain couples TRBV5-4 to TRBJ2-7; TRBD1 agrees at 8 bases. From germline, CDR1 is SGHNT and CDR2 YYREEE (reference sequence). Trimming removed 4 bases from V and 5 bases from J; junction bases left unmatched: 14. The CDR3 loop spans 16 amino acids. Here the CDR3 reads CASSPGQGFAFDEQYF. CDR3 bases: TGTGCCAGCAGCCCAGGACAGGGCTTCGCGTTCGACGAGCAGTACTTC.

V usage is TRBV7-9 and J usage is TRBJ1-3; unclear D gene. This CDR3 has 15 amino acids. Trimming took 5 bases from V and 1 from J, leaving 12 bases between them. Germline loops: CDR1 SEHNR, CDR2 FQNEAQ (reference sequence). CDR3 sequence (DNA): TGTGCCAGCAGCCCAACCCCCTCGTCTGGAAACACCATATATTTT. It yields the protein CASSPTPSSGNTIYF.

This chain connects TRBV10-2 to TRBJ2-1; D gene uncertain. V was shortened by 7 bases and J by 6 bases, with 10 bases between the two germline ends. Germline assignment: CDR1 WSHSY and CDR2 SAAADI. This CDR3 is 12 amino acids long. Written as DNA, the CDR3 is TGCGCCAGCACACGACGCTTCAATGAGCAGTTCTTC. It is translated as CASTRRFNEQFF.

This clone turned up a few times. The chain recombines TRBV28 with TRBJ2-7, with 9 bases lining up with TRBD2. This CDR3 is built from 15 residues. Trimming cost V 3 bases and J 4 bases; bases outside gene matches: 7. CDR1 MDHEN and CDR2 SYDVKM come from the germline V gene. The CDR3 reads CASSFRASGMYEQYF. The CDR3 DNA follows: TGTGCCAGCAGTTTTAGGGCTAGCGGGATGTACGAGCAGTACTTC.

V gene TRBV5-1 combines with J gene TRBJ1-1, with D possibly being TRBD1 (5 bases). V lost 0 bases, J lost 5 bases, and 11 bases lay in between. Germline V gene data show CDR1 as SGHRS and CDR2 as YFSETQ. The CDR3 has 14 amino acids. CDR3 protein: CASSLVTGGTEAFF. CDR3 nucleotide sequence: TGCGCCAGCAGCTTGGTAACGGGGGGAACTGAAGCTTTCTTT.